This TCR beta chain was documented in a study of identical twins. Study-wide findings and caveats: Out-of-frame beta sequences exhibited a weaker degree of excess twin sharing. Among monozygotic twins, out-of-frame TCR alpha sharing exceeded what models predicted.

V was trimmed by 4 bases and J by 2 bases, leaving 14 bases between them. CDR1 and CDR2 (germline): SGHDN, FVKESK. The CDR3 is made up of 15 amino acids. The donor group consisted entirely of healthy Caucasians. TCRdb itself ran the 5' RACE reads through MiXCR, one entry per CDR3 protein. The data contain around 1.7 million distinct CDR3 sequences, less than 40% of them seen just once; the ten biggest clones take up 0.25% to 0.3%. This clonotype turned up a few times. What it binds is not known. The V and J genes are TRBV14 and TRBJ2-5, with unresolved D. The sequenced sample was cord blood. The sequence was obtained from a newborn girl in good health. The CDR3 DNA reads as TGTGCCAGCAGCCGCCGATCCAGCTATCAAGAGACCCAGTACTTC. Translation: CASSRRSSYQETQYF.